A single sample gave rise to the 14 T cell receptor beta chains below, sequenced in a study of CXCR3-negative and CXCR3-positive naive CD8 T cells (dated by TCRdb to the late 2010s). What the authors observed across the whole study: TRB CDR3s from CXCR3-positive naive cells showed higher hydrophobicity (lower Kidera factor 4), lower energy, and higher strength and volume indices than CXCR3-negative naive cells.

The instrument was a NextSeq 550. The Human TCR Profiling Kit (MiLaboratory) was used to prepare UMI-labeled 5' RACE TRB cDNA libraries. TCRdb reanalyzed the reads, keeping one entry per CDR3 protein sequence and omitting DNA. This sample's table lists 150,000 to 180,000 distinct CDR3 sequences. Around 0.5% of the sample belongs to the ten largest clones. These receptors are not linked to any known antigen. The sample comprised naive CXCR3+ CD8+ T cells from blood. Explained via the paper, the cell subset or site label denotes: CD45RO-CCR7+CD27+CD95- naive CD8+ T cells expressing CXCR3 (TNR3+). Receptors originate from a human donor in good health. Some clones in this sample may be carry-over from other donors' samples.

This CDR3 reads CASSAISTDTQYF. The chain links TRBV19 to TRBJ2-3. CDR3 length: 13 residues. Germline V CDR1 and CDR2: LNHDA, SQIVND (reference sequence).

The V and J genes are TRBV3-1 and TRBJ1-1; TCRdb's D gene call, TRBD1, goes unchecked for lack of DNA. The CDR3 is 16 residues long. Per germline, CDR1 LGHDT and CDR2 YNNKEL (reference sequence). CDR3 in amino acids: CASSQLVGGMNTEAFF.

This rearrangement joins TRBV9 to TRBJ2-3; TCRdb lists TRBD2, though no DNA is available to test this call. CDR3 length equals 13 residues. The germline V gene encodes CDR1 SGDLS and CDR2 YYNGEE. CDR3 protein: CASRSTGGDTQYF. Full variable domain (rest looked up from reference TRBV9 and TRBJ2-3): DSGVTQTPKHLITATGQRVTLRCSPRSGDLSVYWYQQSLDQGLQFLIQYYNGEERAKGNILERFSAQQFPDLHSELNLSSLELGDSALYFCASRSTGGDTQYFGPGTRLTVL.

The chain's CDR3 is CASSPTGDGTEAFF. This chain joins TRBV5-1 and TRBJ1-1; TCRdb's D call of TRBD1 is untestable without DNA. This CDR3 is built from 14 residues. CDR1 SGHRS and CDR2 YFSETQ come from the germline V gene.

The V and J genes are TRBV6-5 and TRBJ1-6; as DNA is missing, the TRBD1 call by TCRdb cannot be tested. The CDR3 contains 14 residues. The germline CDR1 and CDR2 sequences are MNHEY and SVGAGI. CDR3 residues: CASSYRDTFSPLHF.

The chain is built from TRBV2 and TRBJ2-1. CDR3 length equals 12 residues. The germline V gene has CDR1 SNHLY and CDR2 FYNNEI. The CDR3 sequence: CASSRTTNEQFF.

The chain has TRBV6-5 and TRBJ1-1. Germline V gives CDR1 MNHEY, CDR2 SVGAGI. CDR3 length: 15 amino acids. CDR3 residues: CASSPVGLMNTEAFF.

The V gene is TRBV7-9, the J gene TRBJ2-2; without DNA, the TCRdb call of TRBD1 cannot be checked. Germline V lookup: CDR1 SEHNR, CDR2 FQNEAQ (reference sequence). This CDR3 region has 15 residues. Here the CDR3 reads CASRSGTGETGELFF. The full variable domain, with the rest looked up from reference TRBV7-9 and TRBJ2-2, is DTGVSQNPRHKITKRGQNVTFRCDPISEHNRLYWYRQTLGQGPEFLTYFQNEAQLEKSRLLSDRFSAERPKGSFSTLEIQRTEQGDSAMYLCASRSGTGETGELFFGEGSRLTVL.

V and J are TRBV6-1 and TRBJ2-3; lacking DNA, the TRBD2 call made by TCRdb goes unchecked. CDR3 size: 15 residues. CDR1 and CDR2 from the germline V gene are MNHNS and SASEGT. This chain's CDR3 is CASSEAAGGPDTQYF.

The chain has TRBV28 and TRBJ2-7; TCRdb's D gene call, TRBD1, goes unchecked for lack of DNA. Germline V gene sequence: CDR1 MDHEN, CDR2 SYDVKM. CDR3 length equals 14 residues. The CDR3 loop is CASSLTGSPYEQYF.

The chain links TRBV6-6 to TRBJ2-2. CDR1 is MNHNY and CDR2 is SVGAGI in the germline V gene (reference sequence). The CDR3 is 11 residues long. CDR3 in amino acids: CASTHTGELFF.

The chain is built from TRBV20-1 and TRBJ2-7; TCRdb calls TRBD2, which cannot be checked without DNA. CDR3 size: 13 residues. The germline V gene has CDR1 DFQATT and CDR2 SNEGSKA (reference sequence). CDR3 region: CSAIDPGAYEQYF.

This chain joins TRBV12-3 or TRBV12-4 and TRBJ1-2. This CDR3 is built from 16 residues. CDR3 residues: CASSPMKGGTSRGYTF.

J is TRBJ2-7 and V is TRBV5-1; the D call of TRBD2 rests on TCRdb alone, since no DNA is present to check it. The CDR3 runs to 15 residues. Germline loops: CDR1 SGHRS, CDR2 YFSETQ. The CDR3: CASSLEVAGAYEQYF.